This is a list of T cell receptor beta chains from one sample in a study of vaccination effects on CD4 cells after COVID-19. The data were produced by immunoSEQ multiplex PCR, yet TCRdb's version contains in-frame clones alone and is incomplete. The data show 30,000 to 35,000 clones, approximately 78% seen once. No antigen has been assigned to these receptors. The sequenced sample was CD4+ T cells from PBMCs cultured with HCoV-NL63 spike peptides, obtained after COVID-19 vaccination. These receptors were obtained from a human donor who received a COVID-19 vaccine. Some clones in this sample may be carry-over from other donors' samples. CDR3s include the opening cysteine and the closing phenylalanine or tryptophan. Each record gives: D gene, clone size, V gene, J gene, CDR3 DNA, CDR3 protein. A D gene is named only where the DNA matches it firmly. Expanded clones get a size class; other rows say once, few or many, or leave the size out.

D: TRBD1
size: NA
V: TRBV5-4
J: TRBJ2-6
DNA: TGTGCCAGCAGCCTTGGGGACAGGGCTTCTGGGGCCAACGTCCTGACTTTC
CDR3: CASSLGDRASGANVLTF

D: NA
size: once
V: TRBV6-5
J: TRBJ1-3
DNA: TGTGCCAGCAGCTCGGAGGGATCTGGAAACACCATATATTTT
CDR3: CASSSEGSGNTIYF

D: NA
size: NA
V: TRBV24-1
J: TRBJ1-2
DNA: TGTGCCACCAGTGAGTCCTCCAGAGACTATGGCTACACCTTC
CDR3: CATSESSRDYGYTF

D: NA
size: NA
V: TRBV19
J: TRBJ1-2
DNA: TGTGCCAGTAGTTCCGATGGCTATGGCTACACCTTC
CDR3: CASSSDGYGYTF

D: NA
size: NA
V: TRBV3-1/TRBV3-2
J: TRBJ2-2
DNA: TGTGCCAGCAGCCCGTTGGACACCGGGGAGCTGTTTTTT
CDR3: CASSPLDTGELFF

D: NA
size: NA
V: TRBV18
J: TRBJ1-6
DNA: TGTGCCAGCTCACCGATAACAGGGCATAATTCACCCCTCCACTTT
CDR3: CASSPITGHNSPLHF

D: NA
size: NA
V: TRBV28
J: TRBJ1-2
DNA: TGTGCCACCCCACAGGGACCCGGGCTCGATGGCTACACCTTC
CDR3: CATPQGPGLDGYTF

D: NA
size: NA
V: TRBV15
J: TRBJ1-2
DNA: TGTGCCACCAGCAGAGCGGATAACTATGGCTACACCTTC
CDR3: CATSRADNYGYTF

D: NA
size: NA
V: TRBV4-1
J: TRBJ1-2
DNA: TGCGCCAGCAGCACCCAGACGGAATCCTATGGCTACACCTTC
CDR3: CASSTQTESYGYTF

D: NA
size: NA
V: TRBV6-5
J: TRBJ2-3
DNA: TGTGCCAGCAGTTACTCAAGGGGAGATACGCAGTATTTT
CDR3: CASSYSRGDTQYF

D: NA
size: NA
V: TRBV28
J: TRBJ2-5
DNA: TGTGCCAGCAGTTTACATAGTGGGGGCCAAGAGACCCAGTACTTC
CDR3: CASSLHSGGQETQYF

D: NA
size: NA
V: TRBV3-1/TRBV3-2
J: TRBJ1-2
DNA: TGTGCCAGCAGCACCTCTAACTATGGCTACACCTTC
CDR3: CASSTSNYGYTF

D: NA
size: NA
V: TRBV3-1/TRBV3-2
J: TRBJ1-1
DNA: TGTGCCAGCAGATCGACAGACATCTACACTGAAGCTTTCTTT
CDR3: CASRSTDIYTEAFF

D: NA
size: NA
V: TRBV7-3
J: TRBJ2-2
DNA: TGTGCCAGCAGCTTAAGGGGGGACTCGAACACCGGGGAGCTGTTTTTT
CDR3: CASSLRGDSNTGELFF

D: TRBD1
size: once
V: TRBV7-2
J: TRBJ1-2
DNA: TGTGCCAGCAGCTTAGCGCAATCTGGACAGGGAGCTAACTATGGCTACACCTTC
CDR3: CASSLAQSGQGANYGYTF

D: TRBD1
size: NA
V: TRBV18
J: TRBJ1-1
DNA: TGTGCCAGCTCACCGATAGGACAGGGGGGCACTGAAGCTTTCTTT
CDR3: CASSPIGQGGTEAFF

D: NA
size: NA
V: TRBV29-1
J: TRBJ1-2
DNA: TGCAGCGTTAGGTTTAACTATGGCTACACCTTC
CDR3: CSVRFNYGYTF

D: NA
size: NA
V: TRBV6-5
J: TRBJ1-5
DNA: TGTGCCAGCAGTTACCCGCGGGGGATGGATCAGCCCCAGCATTTT
CDR3: CASSYPRGMDQPQHF

D: NA
size: NA
V: TRBV7-8
J: TRBJ2-2
DNA: TGTGCCAGCATTCAAGGGGCCAACACCGGGGAGCTGTTTTTT
CDR3: CASIQGANTGELFF

D: TRBD1
size: NA
V: TRBV7-3
J: TRBJ1-6
DNA: TGTGCCAGCAGCAATGGACAGGGAACCTCACCCCTCCACTTT
CDR3: CASSNGQGTSPLHF

D: TRBD1
size: NA
V: TRBV7-9
J: TRBJ2-3
DNA: TGTGCCAGCTCTTTGACAGGGTCAGATACGCAGTATTTT
CDR3: CASSLTGSDTQYF

D: NA
size: NA
V: TRBV4-3
J: TRBJ1-4
DNA: TGCGCCAGCAGCCAAGAATGGGGGCGGGGAACTAATGAAAAACTGTTTTTT
CDR3: CASSQEWGRGTNEKLFF

D: TRBD2
size: NA
V: TRBV9
J: TRBJ2-3
DNA: TGTGCCAGCAGCGTAGCTCCGGGGGGGAGCACAGATACGCAGTATTTT
CDR3: CASSVAPGGSTDTQYF

D: NA
size: NA
V: TRBV2
J: TRBJ2-3
DNA: TGTGCCAGCAGAGCGGCGAGGAGCACAGATACGCAGTATTTT
CDR3: CASRAARSTDTQYF

D: NA
size: NA
V: TRBV3-1/TRBV3-2
J: TRBJ2-5
DNA: TGTGCCAGCAGCCGGCGACAGGAGACCCAGTACTTC
CDR3: CASSRRQETQYF

D: TRBD2
size: once
V: TRBV9
J: TRBJ2-3
DNA: TGTGCCAGCAGCGCCGCAGCCCTAGCGGGACCGGTCACGCAGTATTTT
CDR3: CASSAAALAGPVTQYF

D: NA
size: NA
V: TRBV6-4
J: TRBJ2-2
DNA: TGTGCCAGCAGTGTCGGGGAGTACACCGGGGAGCTGTTTTTT
CDR3: CASSVGEYTGELFF

D: TRBD1
size: NA
V: TRBV5-1
J: TRBJ1-6
DNA: TGCGCCAGCAGCTCGGGACAGGGGGGTTCACCCCTCCACTTT
CDR3: CASSSGQGGSPLHF

D: NA
size: once
V: TRBV9
J: TRBJ1-3
DNA: TGTGCCAGCAGCGTTTCCAGGAGCTCTGGAAACACCATATATTTT
CDR3: CASSVSRSSGNTIYF

D: TRBD1
size: NA
V: TRBV19
J: TRBJ1-2
DNA: TGTGCCAGTAGTATTCGGTCGGCAGGGGGAGGCTACACCTTC
CDR3: CASSIRSAGGGYTF

D: NA
size: NA
V: TRBV12-5
J: TRBJ1-5
DNA: TGTGCTAGTGGTTTGTCCTCTTCGGGTTTCCCCCAGCATTTT
CDR3: CASGLSSSGFPQHF

D: TRBD2
size: NA
V: TRBV18
J: TRBJ2-3
DNA: TGTGCCAGCTCACCATTCGAGCGGGGCCCTAGCACAGATACGCAGTATTTT
CDR3: CASSPFERGPSTDTQYF

D: TRBD2
size: NA
V: TRBV7-2
J: TRBJ2-1
DNA: TGTGCCAGCAGCCCCCCGGGAGGCGAGAATGAGCAGTTCTTC
CDR3: CASSPPGGENEQFF

D: TRBD1
size: NA
V: TRBV20-1
J: TRBJ1-5
DNA: TGCAGTGCTGGTGGACAGGGGATAAGGCCCCAGCATTTT
CDR3: CSAGGQGIRPQHF

D: TRBD1
size: few
V: TRBV2
J: TRBJ1-2
DNA: TGTGCCGGAAGGGACAGGGAGATAGATGGCTACACCTTC
CDR3: CAGRDREIDGYTF

D: NA
size: NA
V: TRBV24-1
J: TRBJ2-3
DNA: TGTGCCACGACACAATCTAGCACAGATACGCAGTATTTT
CDR3: CATTQSSTDTQYF

D: TRBD1
size: NA
V: TRBV5-1
J: TRBJ2-2
DNA: TGCGCCAGCAGCTTGGCCTTGGACAGGGGTTCCGGGGAGCTGTTTTTT
CDR3: CASSLALDRGSGELFF

D: NA
size: NA
V: TRBV4-1
J: TRBJ2-3
DNA: TGCGCCAGCAGCCAGGGGCGCAGAACAATAGATACGCAGTATTTT
CDR3: CASSQGRRTIDTQYF

D: NA
size: NA
V: TRBV19
J: TRBJ1-1
DNA: TGTGCCAGTAGTTCGGGGAAAAGAGCCACTGAAGCTTTCTTT
CDR3: CASSSGKRATEAFF

D: NA
size: NA
V: TRBV3-1/TRBV3-2
J: TRBJ2-3
DNA: TGTGCCAGCAGGGGTGAAGATACGCAGTATTTT
CDR3: CASRGEDTQYF

D: NA
size: NA
V: TRBV28
J: TRBJ1-4
DNA: TGTGCCAGCAGCCCAGGGACGGATCCAACTAATGAAAAACTGTTTTTT
CDR3: CASSPGTDPTNEKLFF

D: NA
size: NA
V: TRBV7-2
J: TRBJ1-3
DNA: TGTGCCAGCAGCTTTGTTTCAAACTCTGGAAACACCATATATTTT
CDR3: CASSFVSNSGNTIYF

D: NA
size: NA
V: TRBV28
J: TRBJ2-5
DNA: TGTGCCAGCAGCAAAGAGGGAATAAGGCAAGAGACCCAGTACTTC
CDR3: CASSKEGIRQETQYF

D: NA
size: NA
V: TRBV28
J: TRBJ1-2
DNA: TGTGCCAGCAGTTTGGTGAGCTATGGCTACACCTTC
CDR3: CASSLVSYGYTF

D: TRBD1
size: NA
V: TRBV19
J: TRBJ1-5
DNA: TGTGCCAGTAGTAACCGGGACAGTGCGTTGTTGAATCAGCCCCAGCATTTT
CDR3: CASSNRDSALLNQPQHF

D: NA
size: NA
V: TRBV13
J: TRBJ1-2
DNA: TGTGCCAGCAGCTTAGGACACAGGGTTCTTGCTTCGGATGGCTACACCTTC
CDR3: CASSLGHRVLASDGYTF

D: NA
size: NA
V: TRBV19
J: TRBJ1-4
DNA: TGTGCCAGTGGACGTACAGGGACTAGTGAAAAACTGTTTTTT
CDR3: CASGRTGTSEKLFF

D: TRBD1
size: NA
V: TRBV4-3
J: TRBJ1-2
DNA: TGCGCCAGCAGCCAAGCTTGGGACAGGGAAGGCTATGGCTACACCTTC
CDR3: CASSQAWDREGYGYTF

D: TRBD1
size: few
V: TRBV7-3
J: TRBJ1-5
DNA: TGTGCCAGCAGCGTACGACAGGGTGAGATTCAGCCCCAGCATTTT
CDR3: CASSVRQGEIQPQHF